What follows is one TCR beta chain and its context. Its antigen remains unidentified. Germline assignment: CDR1 SGHNT and CDR2 YYREEE (reference sequence). V shed 0 bases, J shed 7 bases, and the junction held 8 bases outside the gene matches. The CDR3 has 17 residues. The data were taken from a study of somatic mutations in cytotoxic T cells in rheumatoid arthritis. Study-wide findings and caveats: Among patients with rheumatoid arthritis, but not healthy controls, CD8+ clonality increased with age. Comparison of CD8+ T-cell clonality between rheumatoid arthritis patients and age-matched healthy controls yielded no significant difference.

The data were produced by immunoSEQ multiplex PCR, yet TCRdb's version contains in-frame clones alone and is incomplete. The repertoire holds thousands of clones, around 90% seen once, with 15% to 20% in the top ten. The V call is TRBV5-4, the J call TRBJ1-6, with 9 positions matching TRBD1. Sequencing was carried out using CD8+ T cells sorted from blood. This receptor was taken from a middle-aged man with rheumatoid arthritis. CDR3 sequence (DNA): TGTGCCAGCAGCTTGGCCCCGGGGACAGGGAGGAATTCACCCCTCCACTTT. Translated, it gives CASSLAPGTGRNSPLHF.